This T cell receptor (beta chain) comes out of a study of T cell responses to AZD1222 COVID-19 vaccine. Findings and caveats of the study: Spike was spanned by vaccine-associated CD4 TCRs, which were dominant at 160-218 and 743-854.

About this clone itself: Antigen specificity is unknown.

Sequencing was performed with immunoSEQ multiplex PCR; in TCRdb, only in-frame clones are kept and a portion is missing. Here the sample spans 90,000 to 120,000 clones, approximately 89% being singletons. The material was peripheral blood, obtained on day 0 of AZD1222 vaccination. This TCR came from an adult in good health.

CDR3: CASSPGWHYEQYF. The CDR3 DNA reads TGTGCCAGCAGCCCCGGATGGCACTACGAGCAGTACTTC. The genes are TRBV5-6 and TRBJ2-7, with D uncertain. CDR3 length equals 13 residues. From germline, CDR1 is SGHDT and CDR2 YYEEEE. The V end lost 4 bases, the J end lost 3 bases, and 11 bases lay between the germline ends.